The 12 T cell receptor beta chains in this list originate from one sample, sequenced in a study of T cell clonality in common variable immunodeficiency. The method was immunoSEQ multiplex PCR; TCRdb's version includes in-frame clones alone and lacks a portion of them. Sampling found 40,000 to 45,000 clones, none seen once. The sequenced sample was peripheral blood mononuclear cells. The source is a person aged 18 to 75 in good health.

This clone showed up many times. The CDR3 goes on 3 residues after the read ends, and that part is filled in from the germline J gene. This chain connects TRBV19 to TRBJ2-3; D gene ambiguous. The CDR3 has 15 amino acids. The germline gives CDR1 LNHDA, CDR2 SQIVND (reference sequence). V lost 3 bases and J 3 bases, leaving 13 bases between the germline ends. The sequenced CDR3 bases are TGTGCCAGTAGTATGAATGGCCGAGAAACAGATACG. Its translation is CASSMNGRETDT. The full CDR3 reads CASSMNGRETDTQYF.

In this sample, this clone turned up many times. The CDR3 extends 3 residues past the end of the read, so its final part is completed from the germline J gene. The chain recombines TRBV15 with TRBJ1-3; D is unclear. Germline lookup yields CDR1 LNHNV and CDR2 YYDKDF (reference sequence). Trimming took 5 bases from V and 2 from J, leaving 16 bases between them. This CDR3 is 16 amino acids long. CDR3 residues: CATSGEEGRTGNTIYF. Incomplete CDR3 DNA: TGTGCCACCAGCGGCGAGGAGGGTCGAACTGGAAACACC.

Ten or more counts support this clone. The DNA ends 3 residues before the CDR3 does, and the rest of the CDR3 is filled in from the germline J gene. This sequence joins TRBV5-1 and TRBJ1-1; D not certain. The CDR3 is 13 residues long. The V and J ends lost 0 bases and 0 bases respectively, with 3 bases between them. Germline V gene sequence: CDR1 SGHRS, CDR2 YFSETQ. The chain's CDR3 is CASSLVVNTEAFF. The CDR3 DNA, read in part, is TGCGCCAGCAGCTTGGTAGTGAACACTGAA.

This clone was counted ten times or more. The sequence runs out 3 residues before the end of the CDR3; the remainder is reconstructed from the germline J gene. This sequence joins TRBV19 and TRBJ2-3, with 7 bases matching TRBD2. The CDR3 has 15 amino acids. Germline V gene sequence: CDR1 LNHDA, CDR2 SQIVND (reference sequence). The V gene end was trimmed by 5 bases and the J gene end by 3 bases; junction bases not matched to a gene: 8. The CDR3 DNA, read in part, is TGTGCCAGTAGTGAAGCGGGATGGGGAACAGATACG. Translated: CASSEAGWGTDT. The CDR3 as a whole reads CASSEAGWGTDTQYF.

This clone has at least ten counts. The read ends 3 residues early relative to the CDR3; the germline J gene fills the gap. This chain joins TRBV6-2 or TRBV6-3 and TRBJ2-5, with D unclear. The CDR3 contains 12 residues. The V end was cut by 2 bases, the J end by 5 bases, with 6 bases between. CDR1 and CDR2 from the germline V gene are MNHEY and SVGEGT. CDR3: CASSYVRETQYF. The CDR3 DNA, read in part, is TGTGCCAGCAGTTACGTGAGGGAGACC.

In its sample, this clone was seen many times. The read comes to an end 3 residues before the CDR3 does, leaving the germline J gene to fill in the end. The chain couples TRBV29-1 to TRBJ2-2; TRBD1 matches at 8 bases. Trimming removed 4 bases from V and 5 bases from J; junction bases left unmatched: 3. The V gene's germline CDR1 is SQVTM and CDR2 ANQGSEA. The CDR3 runs to 13 residues. The part of the CDR3 DNA that was read is TGCAGCGTTGGGACAGGGTGGACCGGGGAG. This encodes CSVGTGWTGE. The full CDR3 reads CSVGTGWTGELFF.

This clone was detected ten times or more. The missing CDR3 end, 3 residues past where the read stops, is filled in from the germline J gene. The chain combines TRBV20-1 with TRBJ1-1; possibly TRBD1 for D (5 bases). The CDR3 is made up of 14 amino acids. V dropped 3 bases and J dropped 1 base, with 12 bases sitting between them. Per the germline V gene, CDR1 is DFQATT and CDR2 is SNEGSKA (reference sequence). The sequenced part of the CDR3 DNA is TGCAGTGCTAGTTTCATACAGGCGAACACTGAA. Its protein product is CSASFIQANTE. The full CDR3 protein is CSASFIQANTEAFF.

This clone has only a few counts. The CDR3 extends 3 residues past the end of the read, so its final part is completed from the germline J gene. This chain uses TRBV2 with TRBJ1-1; no clear D. In germline, CDR1 is SNHLY, CDR2 FYNNEI. This CDR3 comprises 11 residues. The sequenced part of the CDR3 DNA is TGTGCCAGCAGTGACATCAGGCAA. It yields the protein CASSDIRQ. The entire CDR3 is CASSDIRQAFF.

Many counts were recorded for this clone. The CDR3 extends 3 residues past the end of the read, so its final part is completed from the germline J gene. The chain is built from TRBV13 and TRBJ2-2; a possible D gene is TRBD2 (7 bases). This CDR3 is 17 amino acids long. In germline, CDR1 is PRHDT, CDR2 FYEKMQ (reference sequence). With 1 base removed from V and 1 base from J, the gap between germline ends came to 13 bases. CDR3 amino acids: CASSLEGGTLNTGELFF. The covered CDR3 bases are TGTGCCAGCAGCTTAGAGGGGGGGACATTGAACACCGGGGAG.

This clone was recorded many times. From the germline J gene comes the end of the CDR3, since the read stops 3 residues before it. The V call is TRBV6-2 or TRBV6-3, the J call TRBJ2-5, with 7 bases that match TRBD2. Unmatched junction bases numbered 6, after V lost 6 bases and J lost 5 bases. Per the germline V gene, CDR1 is MNHEY and CDR2 is SVGEGT. The CDR3 has 13 amino acids. The CDR3 spells CASRRRERETQYF. The sequenced CDR3 bases are TGTGCCAGCAGGAGGCGGGAGAGGGAGACC.

This clone was seen many times. The read terminates 3 residues before the CDR3 end, so the remaining end is supplied by the germline J gene. The chain employs TRBV5-1 and TRBJ1-2, with 8 positions matching TRBD1. V dropped 3 bases and J dropped 4; count of bases not matched to a gene: 5. The CDR3 contains 14 residues. The germline CDR1 and CDR2 sequences are SGHRS and YFSETQ. This CDR3 is CASSSAGTGYGYTF. The sequenced part of the CDR3 DNA is TGCGCCAGCAGCTCAGCCGGGACAGGCTATGGC.

This clone occurred many times. The read comes to an end 3 residues before the CDR3 does, leaving the germline J gene to fill in the end. This chain links TRBV12-3 or TRBV12-4 with TRBJ2-7, with D unresolved. This CDR3 contains 17 residues. Trimming took off 4 bases at V and 0 bases at J, with 19 bases between the two ends. CDR3 amino acids: CASSSSGRLRISYEQYF. The sequenced part of the CDR3 DNA is TGTGCCAGCAGTTCCTCAGGCAGGCTCAGGATCTCCTACGAG.